One and the same sample provided the 16 T cell receptor beta chains below, sequenced in a study of blood T cell repertoires in COVID-19. Profiling relied on immunoSEQ multiplex PCR, and the TCRdb table lists in-frame clones only, not all of them. The table has approximately 210,000 clones, around 83% seen once. The sample comprised peripheral blood. The receptors originated from a woman between 45 and 60 years old with acute or convalescent COVID-19.

J is TRBJ1-5 and V is TRBV6-1; D perhaps matches TRBD1 (6 bases). The germline V gene encodes CDR1 MNHNS and CDR2 SASEGT. The V and J ends lost 2 bases and 5 bases respectively, with 13 bases between them. The CDR3 consists of 15 residues. The CDR3 sequence is CASSENREKHQPQHF. The DNA of the CDR3 is TGTGCCAGCAGTGAAAACAGGGAGAAGCATCAGCCCCAGCATTTT.

This clone was seen just once. V is TRBV10-1 and J is TRBJ2-1; 13 bases are a match to TRBD2. CDR1 and CDR2 from the germline V gene are WNHNN and SYGVQD (reference sequence). J was trimmed by 5 bases and V by 2 bases; bases with no gene match: 0. The length of the CDR3 is 15 residues. The CDR3 loop reads CASSEGTSGDNEQFF. For the CDR3, the DNA is TGCGCCAGCAGTGAGGGGACTAGCGGGGACAATGAGCAGTTCTTC.

The V gene is TRBV6-5, the J gene TRBJ2-5; D perhaps matches TRBD2 (5 bases). Trimming shortened V by 7 bases and J by 3 bases, and 15 bases separated the two germline ends. This CDR3 is built from 14 residues. Germline values: CDR1 MNHEY, CDR2 SVGAGI. The DNA for the CDR3 is TGTGCCAGCAACCCGGGTGGGAGCGAAGAGACCCAGTACTTC. Its translation is CASNPGGSEETQYF.

Comments on this clone: Other DNA sequences in the same sample also yield this CDR3. This rearrangement joins TRBV7-2 to TRBJ1-1; unclear D gene. Germline V lookup: CDR1 SGHTA, CDR2 FQGNSA. The CDR3 is 13 amino acids. V lost 5 bases to trimming and J lost 3 bases, with 10 bases between them. This CDR3 reads CASSLVRDTEAFF. The DNA for the CDR3 is TGTGCCAGCAGCCTGGTCCGGGACACTGAAGCTTTCTTT.

The chain is built from TRBV5-1 and TRBJ2-1, with D tentatively TRBD2 (5 bases). With 1 base removed from V and 10 bases from J, the gap between germline ends came to 12 bases. This CDR3 is built from 13 residues. Germline CDR1 and CDR2: SGHRS and YFSETQ. The DNA of the CDR3 is TGCGCCAGCAGCTTGAGGCGAGGAGGAGAGCAGTTCTTC. As protein: CASSLRRGGEQFF.

The chain links TRBV19 to TRBJ1-1; no reliable D call. Germline CDR1 LNHDA, CDR2 SQIVND (reference sequence). V was pared by 4 bases and J by 5 bases, with 11 bases between. The CDR3 spans 13 residues. The CDR3, as DNA: TGTGCCAGTAGTACGACGGCAGGAACTGAAGCTTTCTTT. It is translated as CASSTTAGTEAFF. The variable domain in full, with the rest retrieved from reference TRBV19 and TRBJ1-1, is DGGITQSPKYLFRKEGQNVTLSCEQNLNHDAMYWYRQDPGQGLRLIYYSQIVNDFQKGDIAEGYSVSREKKESFPLTVTSAQKNPTAFYLCASSTTAGTEAFFGQGTRLTVV.

The rearrangement joins TRBV5-1 to TRBJ2-3; D possibly corresponds to TRBD2 (5 bases). Trimming took 0 bases from V and 4 from J, leaving 12 bases between them. Per the germline V gene, CDR1 is SGHRS and CDR2 is YFSETQ. The CDR3 extends over 15 amino acids. The CDR3 is CASSLGVGVADTQYF. CDR3 nucleotide sequence: TGCGCCAGCAGCTTGGGTGTGGGAGTGGCAGATACGCAGTATTTT. The variable domain in full, with the rest retrieved from reference TRBV5-1 and TRBJ2-3, is KAGVTQTPRYLIKTRGQQVTLSCSPISGHRSVSWYQQTPGQGLQFLFEYFSETQRNKGNFPGRFSGRQFSNSRSEMNVSTLELGDSALYLCASSLGVGVADTQYFGPGTRLTVL.

This clone has only a few counts. CDR3 sequence (DNA): TGTGCCAGTAGCCTAATTTTGGACAGGGAAGGGTACGAGCAGTACTTC. Translation: CASSLILDREGYEQYF. The chain has TRBV19 and TRBJ2-7, with 8 nucleotides matching TRBD1. CDR3 size: 16 residues. V dropped 6 bases and J dropped 4; count of bases not matched to a gene: 14. Per the germline V gene, CDR1 is LNHDA and CDR2 is SQIVND (reference sequence). Based on the CDR3 plus reference TRBV19 and TRBJ2-7, the full variable domain is DGGITQSPKYLFRKEGQNVTLSCEQNLNHDAMYWYRQDPGQGLRLIYYSQIVNDFQKGDIAEGYSVSREKKESFPLTVTSAQKNPTAFYLCASSLILDREGYEQYFGPGTRLTVT.

This clone was seen more than once but under ten times. The chain has TRBV24-1 and TRBJ2-2; 8 bases map to TRBD2. Per the germline V gene, CDR1 is KGHDR and CDR2 is SFDVKD. The V segment lost 4 bases and the J segment 6 bases; nucleotides outside the gene matches: 9. The CDR3 length is 16 residues. For the CDR3, the DNA is TGTGCCACCAGTGACCCCCGTCCGGGAGGGGCCGGGGAGCTGTTTTTT. This encodes CATSDPRPGGAGELFF.

A single count supports this clone. The rearrangement joins TRBV10-3 to TRBJ2-1; the match to TRBD2 covers 11 bases. Losses at the gene ends were 5 bases for V and 3 bases for J; bases not matched to a gene: 3. The CDR3 contains 15 residues. CDR1 is ENHRY and CDR2 is SYGVKD in the germline V gene. CDR3 protein: CAISTGTSGYNEQFF. CDR3 in DNA: TGTGCCATCAGTACCGGGACTAGCGGCTACAATGAGCAGTTCTTC.

This rearrangement joins TRBV9 to TRBJ1-4; tentative D call: TRBD1 (6 bases). CDR1 SGDLS and CDR2 YYNGEE come from the germline V gene. The CDR3 is made up of 14 amino acids. V shed 7 bases and J shed 4 bases, with 14 bases lying between them. The CDR3 coding sequence is TGTGCCAGCTCGAGGGGGGGAGGTAATGAAAAACTGTTTTTT. It yields the protein CASSRGGGNEKLFF. Together with reference TRBV9 and TRBJ1-4, the CDR3 gives the full variable domain: DSGVTQTPKHLITATGQRVTLRCSPRSGDLSVYWYQQSLDQGLQFLIQYYNGEERAKGNILERFSAQQFPDLHSELNLSSLELGDSALYFCASSRGGGNEKLFFGSGTQLSVL.

V and J are TRBV6-1 and TRBJ2-5; D is unresolved. Deletions cut 3 bases from V and 5 bases from J, with 16 bases between. CDR1 and CDR2 (germline): MNHNS, SASEGT. CDR3 length: 15 residues. CDR3 DNA: TGTGCCAGCAGTGATCACCCCCTCCCGGTGGAGACCCAGTACTTC. This codes for CASSDHPLPVETQYF.

This clone was counted a single time. This chain connects TRBV18 to TRBJ1-2; unclear D gene. Germline CDR1 KGHSH, CDR2 LQKENI. The CDR3 contains 13 residues. Trimming took 3 bases from V and 4 from J, leaving 9 bases between them. The CDR3 DNA sequence: TGTGCCAGCTCACCCGACATCTCCTATGGCTACACCTTC. This codes for CASSPDISYGYTF.

This chain links TRBV5-1 with TRBJ1-1, with TRBD1 matching over 7 bases. The CDR3 totals 14 residues. V shed 6 bases, J shed 3 bases, and the junction held 8 bases outside the gene matches. CDR1 and CDR2 from the germline V gene are SGHRS and YFSETQ. CDR3 bases: TGCGCCAGCATCCGGCAGGGGGGTGACACTGAAGCTTTCTTT. As protein: CASIRQGGDTEAFF. Full variable domain (rest looked up from reference TRBV5-1 and TRBJ1-1): KAGVTQTPRYLIKTRGQQVTLSCSPISGHRSVSWYQQTPGQGLQFLFEYFSETQRNKGNFPGRFSGRQFSNSRSEMNVSTLELGDSALYLCASIRQGGDTEAFFGQGTRLTVV.

The chain employs TRBV7-8 and TRBJ2-6; TRBD2 is a possible D gene (6 bases). The ends were cut back, 5 bases at V and 1 base at J, with 9 bases in the middle. The CDR3 sequence is 15 residues long. Germline V gene sequence: CDR1 SGHVS, CDR2 FQNEAQ. Here the CDR3 DNA reads TGTGCCAGCAGCGCAAGCGGGTCTGGGGCCAACGTCCTGACTTTC. Encoded protein: CASSASGSGANVLTF.

The rearrangement uses TRBV10-3 and TRBJ2-7, with 9 nucleotides matching TRBD1. V lost 0 bases to trimming and J lost 6 bases; unmatched junction nucleotides: 18. The CDR3 extends over 19 amino acids. CDR1 and CDR2 (germline): ENHRY, SYGVKD. The CDR3 DNA follows: TGTGCCATCAGTGAGTCGAGATTGGGTACAGGGGGCTACGCCTCCGAGCAGTACTTC. It specifies CAISESRLGTGGYASEQYF.